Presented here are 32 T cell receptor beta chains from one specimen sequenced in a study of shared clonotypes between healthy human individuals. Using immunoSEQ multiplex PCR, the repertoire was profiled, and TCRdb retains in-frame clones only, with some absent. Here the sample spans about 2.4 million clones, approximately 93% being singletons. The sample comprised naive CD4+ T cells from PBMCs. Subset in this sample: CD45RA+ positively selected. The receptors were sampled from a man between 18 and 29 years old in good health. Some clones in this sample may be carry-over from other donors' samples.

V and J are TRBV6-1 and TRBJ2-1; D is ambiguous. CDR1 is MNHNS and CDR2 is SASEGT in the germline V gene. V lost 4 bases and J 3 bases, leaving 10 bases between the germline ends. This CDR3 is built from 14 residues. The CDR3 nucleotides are TGTGCCAGCAGTGGGTCGACTTACTACAATGAGCAGTTCTTC. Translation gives CASSGSTYYNEQFF.

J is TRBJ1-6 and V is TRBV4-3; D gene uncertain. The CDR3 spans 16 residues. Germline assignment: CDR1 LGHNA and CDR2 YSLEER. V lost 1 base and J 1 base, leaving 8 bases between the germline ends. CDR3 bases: TGCGCCAGCAGCCAAGCATATGAGTCCTATAATTCACCCCTCCACTTT. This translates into CASSQAYESYNSPLHF.

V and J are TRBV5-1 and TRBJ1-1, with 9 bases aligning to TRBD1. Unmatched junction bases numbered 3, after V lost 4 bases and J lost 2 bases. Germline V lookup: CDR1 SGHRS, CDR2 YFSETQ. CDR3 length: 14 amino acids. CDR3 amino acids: CASSDTGGNTEAFF. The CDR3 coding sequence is TGCGCCAGCAGCGATACAGGGGGCAACACTGAAGCTTTCTTT.

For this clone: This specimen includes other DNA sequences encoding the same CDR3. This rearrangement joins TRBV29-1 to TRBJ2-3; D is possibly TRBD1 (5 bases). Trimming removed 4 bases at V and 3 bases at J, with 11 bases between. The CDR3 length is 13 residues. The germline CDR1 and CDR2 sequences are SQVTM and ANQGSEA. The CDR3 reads CSVGGRATDTQYF. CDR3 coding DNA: TGCAGCGTTGGGGGCAGGGCGACAGATACGCAGTATTTT.

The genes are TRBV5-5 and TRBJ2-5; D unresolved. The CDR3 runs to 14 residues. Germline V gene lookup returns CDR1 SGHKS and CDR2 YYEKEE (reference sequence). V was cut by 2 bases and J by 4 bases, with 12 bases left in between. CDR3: CASSFLIRRETQYF. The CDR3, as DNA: TGTGCCAGCAGCTTTTTGATCCGCCGAGAGACCCAGTACTTC.

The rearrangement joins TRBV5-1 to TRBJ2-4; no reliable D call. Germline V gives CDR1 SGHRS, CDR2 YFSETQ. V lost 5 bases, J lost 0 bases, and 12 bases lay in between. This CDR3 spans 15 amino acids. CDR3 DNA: TGCGCCAGCAGTCTAGACCCTAAAGCCAAAAACATTCAGTACTTC. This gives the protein CASSLDPKAKNIQYF.

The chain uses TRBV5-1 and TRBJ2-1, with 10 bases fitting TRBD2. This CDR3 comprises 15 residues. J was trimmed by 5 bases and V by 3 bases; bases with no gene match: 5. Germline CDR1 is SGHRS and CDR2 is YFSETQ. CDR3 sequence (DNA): TGCGCCAGCAGCTACCTAGCGGGAGTGGACAATGAGCAGTTCTTC. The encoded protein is CASSYLAGVDNEQFF.

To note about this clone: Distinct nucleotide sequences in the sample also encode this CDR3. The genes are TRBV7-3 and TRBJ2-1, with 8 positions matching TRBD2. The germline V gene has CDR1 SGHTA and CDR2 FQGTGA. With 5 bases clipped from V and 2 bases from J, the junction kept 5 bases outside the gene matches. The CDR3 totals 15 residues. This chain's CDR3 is CASSPLSGTYNEQFF. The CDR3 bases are TGTGCCAGCAGCCCCCTTAGCGGGACCTACAATGAGCAGTTCTTC. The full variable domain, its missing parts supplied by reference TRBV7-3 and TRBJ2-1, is GAGVSQTPSNKVTEKGKYVELRCDPISGHTALYWYRQSLGQGPEFLIYFQGTGAADDSGLPNDRFFAVRPEGSVSTLKIQRTERGDSAVYLCASSPLSGTYNEQFFGPGTRLTVL.

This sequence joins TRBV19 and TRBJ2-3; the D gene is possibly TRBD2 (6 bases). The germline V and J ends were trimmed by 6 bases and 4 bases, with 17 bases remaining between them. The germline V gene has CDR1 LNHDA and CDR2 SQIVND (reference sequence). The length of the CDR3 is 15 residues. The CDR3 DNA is TGTGCCAGTAGCCAACGCGGAGGGTCCCCAGATACGCAGTATTTT. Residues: CASSQRGGSPDTQYF.

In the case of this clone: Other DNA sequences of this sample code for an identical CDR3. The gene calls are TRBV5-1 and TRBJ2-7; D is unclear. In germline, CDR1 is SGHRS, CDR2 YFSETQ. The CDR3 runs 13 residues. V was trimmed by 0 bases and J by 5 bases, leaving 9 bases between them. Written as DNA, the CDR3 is TGCGCCAGCAGCTTGGGGACGGGTGACGAGCAGTACTTC. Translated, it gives CASSLGTGDEQYF.

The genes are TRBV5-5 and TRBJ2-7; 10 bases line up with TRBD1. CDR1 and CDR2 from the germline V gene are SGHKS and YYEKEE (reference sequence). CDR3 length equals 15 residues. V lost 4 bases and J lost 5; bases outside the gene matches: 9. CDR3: CASSRGQGIMNEQYF. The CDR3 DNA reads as TGTGCCAGCAGCAGGGGACAGGGGATTATGAACGAGCAGTACTTC.

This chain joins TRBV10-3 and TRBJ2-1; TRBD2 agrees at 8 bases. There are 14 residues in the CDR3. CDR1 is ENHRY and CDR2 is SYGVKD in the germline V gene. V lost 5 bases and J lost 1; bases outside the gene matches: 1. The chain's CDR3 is CAISIAGSYNEQFF. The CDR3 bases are TGTGCCATCAGTATAGCGGGGTCCTACAATGAGCAGTTCTTC.

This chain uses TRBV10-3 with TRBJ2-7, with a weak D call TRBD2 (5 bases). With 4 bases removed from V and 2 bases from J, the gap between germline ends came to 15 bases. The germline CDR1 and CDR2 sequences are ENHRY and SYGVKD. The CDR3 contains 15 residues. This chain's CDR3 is CAISGSGSGTYEQYF. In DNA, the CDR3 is TGTGCCATCAGTGGAAGTGGGAGCGGCACCTACGAGCAGTACTTC.

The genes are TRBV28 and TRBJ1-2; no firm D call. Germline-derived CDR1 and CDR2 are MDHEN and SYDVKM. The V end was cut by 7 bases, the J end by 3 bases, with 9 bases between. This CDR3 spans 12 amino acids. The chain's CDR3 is CASTREYYGYTF. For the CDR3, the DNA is TGTGCCAGCACTCGAGAATACTATGGCTACACCTTC.

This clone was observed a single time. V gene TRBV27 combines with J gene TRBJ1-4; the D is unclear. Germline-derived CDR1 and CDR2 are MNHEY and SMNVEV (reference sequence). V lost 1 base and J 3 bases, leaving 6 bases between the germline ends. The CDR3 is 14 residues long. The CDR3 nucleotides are TGTGCCAGCAGTTTATACAGCCCTAATGAAAAACTGTTTTTT. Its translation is CASSLYSPNEKLFF.

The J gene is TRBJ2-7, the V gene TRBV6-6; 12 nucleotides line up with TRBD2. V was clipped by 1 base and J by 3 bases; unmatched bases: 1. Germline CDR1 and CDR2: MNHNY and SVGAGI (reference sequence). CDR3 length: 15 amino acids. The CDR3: CASSYLTSGSYEQYF. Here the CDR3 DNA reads TGTGCCAGCAGTTACTTGACTAGCGGGAGCTACGAGCAGTACTTC.

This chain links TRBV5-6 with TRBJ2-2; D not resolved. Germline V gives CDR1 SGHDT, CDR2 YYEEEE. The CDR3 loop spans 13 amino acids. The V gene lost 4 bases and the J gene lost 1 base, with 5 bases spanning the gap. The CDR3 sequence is CASSRENTGELFF. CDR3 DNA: TGTGCCAGCAGCAGAGAGAACACCGGGGAGCTGTTTTTT.

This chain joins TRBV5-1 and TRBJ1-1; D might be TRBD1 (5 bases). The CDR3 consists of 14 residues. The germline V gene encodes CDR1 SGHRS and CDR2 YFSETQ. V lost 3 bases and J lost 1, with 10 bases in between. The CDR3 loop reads CASSSTARNTEAFF. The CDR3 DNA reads TGCGCCAGCAGCTCGACAGCAAGGAACACTGAAGCTTTCTTT.

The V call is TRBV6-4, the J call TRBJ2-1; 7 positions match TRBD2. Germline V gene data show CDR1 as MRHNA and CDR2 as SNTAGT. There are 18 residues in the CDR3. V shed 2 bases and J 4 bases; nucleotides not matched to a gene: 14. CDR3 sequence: CASSDRPSIRGVYNEQFF. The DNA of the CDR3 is TGTGCCAGCAGTGACCGTCCCTCCATTCGGGGGGTGTACAATGAGCAGTTCTTC.

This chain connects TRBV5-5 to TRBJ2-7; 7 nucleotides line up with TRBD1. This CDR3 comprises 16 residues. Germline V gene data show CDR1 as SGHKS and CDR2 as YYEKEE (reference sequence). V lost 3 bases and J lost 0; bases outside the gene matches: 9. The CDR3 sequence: CASSSSGTASSYEQYF. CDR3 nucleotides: TGTGCCAGCAGCTCCTCTGGGACAGCGAGCTCCTACGAGCAGTACTTC.

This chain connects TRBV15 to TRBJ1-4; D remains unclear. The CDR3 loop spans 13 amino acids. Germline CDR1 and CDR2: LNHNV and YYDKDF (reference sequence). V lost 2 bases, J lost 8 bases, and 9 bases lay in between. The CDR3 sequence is CATSRPITEKLFF. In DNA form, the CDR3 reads TGTGCCACCAGCAGACCCATAACCGAAAAACTGTTTTTT.

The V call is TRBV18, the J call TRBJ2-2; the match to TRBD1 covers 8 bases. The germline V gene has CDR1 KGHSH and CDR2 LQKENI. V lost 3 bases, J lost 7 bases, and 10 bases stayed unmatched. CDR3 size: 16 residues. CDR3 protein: CASSPLSGTGGGELFF. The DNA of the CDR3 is TGTGCCAGCTCACCCCTTTCCGGGACAGGTGGCGGGGAGCTGTTTTTT.

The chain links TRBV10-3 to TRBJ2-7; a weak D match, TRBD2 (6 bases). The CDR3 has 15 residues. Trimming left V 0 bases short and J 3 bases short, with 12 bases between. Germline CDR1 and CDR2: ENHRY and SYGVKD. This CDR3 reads CAISESSSGHYEQYF. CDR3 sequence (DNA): TGTGCCATCAGTGAGTCGAGTAGCGGCCACTACGAGCAGTACTTC.

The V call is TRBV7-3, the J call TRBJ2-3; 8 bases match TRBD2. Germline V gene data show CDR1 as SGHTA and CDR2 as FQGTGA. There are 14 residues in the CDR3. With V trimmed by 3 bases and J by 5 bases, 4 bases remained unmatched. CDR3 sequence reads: CASSLRGAEDTQYF. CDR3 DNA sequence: TGTGCCAGCAGCTTGCGGGGGGCAGAAGATACGCAGTATTTT.

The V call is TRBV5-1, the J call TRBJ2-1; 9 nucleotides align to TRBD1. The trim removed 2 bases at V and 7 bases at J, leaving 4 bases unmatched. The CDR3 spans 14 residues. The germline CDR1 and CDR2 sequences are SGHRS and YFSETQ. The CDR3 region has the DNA TGCGCCAGCAGCTTATCCGGGACAGGGAATGAGCAGTTCTTC. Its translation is CASSLSGTGNEQFF.

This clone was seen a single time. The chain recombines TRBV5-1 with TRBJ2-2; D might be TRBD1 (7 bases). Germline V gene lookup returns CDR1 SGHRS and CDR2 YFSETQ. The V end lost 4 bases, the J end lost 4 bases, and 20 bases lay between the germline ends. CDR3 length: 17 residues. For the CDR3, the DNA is TGCGCCAGCAGCCCACAGGGGCTAGCGTGGAGCACCGGGGAGCTGTTTTTT. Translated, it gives CASSPQGLAWSTGELFF.

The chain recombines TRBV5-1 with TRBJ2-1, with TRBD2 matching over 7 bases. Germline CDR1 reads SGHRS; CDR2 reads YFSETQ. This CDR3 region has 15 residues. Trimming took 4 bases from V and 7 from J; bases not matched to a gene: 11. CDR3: CASSHSAGVDNEQFF. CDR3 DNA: TGCGCCAGCAGCCACTCTGCGGGAGTTGATAATGAGCAGTTCTTC.

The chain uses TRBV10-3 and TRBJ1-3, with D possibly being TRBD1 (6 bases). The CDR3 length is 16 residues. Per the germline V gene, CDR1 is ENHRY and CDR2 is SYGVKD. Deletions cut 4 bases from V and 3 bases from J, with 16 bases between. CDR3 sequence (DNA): TGTGCCATCAGTGCAACCCCCGGGGGCAGTGGAAACACCATATATTTT. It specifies CAISATPGGSGNTIYF.

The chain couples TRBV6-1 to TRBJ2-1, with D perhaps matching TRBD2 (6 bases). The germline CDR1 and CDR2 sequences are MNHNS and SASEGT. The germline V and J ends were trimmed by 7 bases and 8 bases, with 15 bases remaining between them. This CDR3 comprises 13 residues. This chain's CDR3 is CASKKEGLDEQFF. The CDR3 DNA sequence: TGTGCCAGCAAGAAGGAGGGTTTGGATGAGCAGTTCTTC.

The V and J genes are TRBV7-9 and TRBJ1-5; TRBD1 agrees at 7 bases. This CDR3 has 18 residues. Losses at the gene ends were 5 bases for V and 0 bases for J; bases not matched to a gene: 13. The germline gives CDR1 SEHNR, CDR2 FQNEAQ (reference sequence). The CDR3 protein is CASSPGQAIGYSNQPQHF. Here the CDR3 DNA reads TGTGCCAGCAGCCCTGGACAGGCCATCGGGTATAGCAATCAGCCCCAGCATTTT.

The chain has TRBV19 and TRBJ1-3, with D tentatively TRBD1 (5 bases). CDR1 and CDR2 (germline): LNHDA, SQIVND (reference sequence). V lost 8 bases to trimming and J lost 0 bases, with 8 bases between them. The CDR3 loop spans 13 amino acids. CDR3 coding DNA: TGTGCCAGTGACAGCCACTCTGGAAACACCATATATTTT. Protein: CASDSHSGNTIYF.

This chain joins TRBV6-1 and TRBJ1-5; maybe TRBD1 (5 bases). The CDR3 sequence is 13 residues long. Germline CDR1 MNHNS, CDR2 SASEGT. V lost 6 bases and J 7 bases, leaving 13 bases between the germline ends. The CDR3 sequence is CASRRTIGQPQHF. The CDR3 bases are TGTGCCAGCAGGCGGACAATAGGACAGCCCCAGCATTTT.